This T cell receptor (beta chain) was retrieved from a study of cytomegalovirus exposure and HLA in healthy donors. Study observations and caveats: The authors reported that TCR beta sequences could predict HLA-A and HLA-B alleles. These predictions were accurate for most subjects in the first cohort.

Remarks on this clone: Its specificity is not known. At one of its ends the junction is not consistent with the germline gene, which may arise from a read error.

PCR amplification relied on 60 Vbeta primers (plus 13 Jbeta primers). The table came from immunoSEQ multiplex PCR; TCRdb's copy has only in-frame clones and leaves some out. This sample has 100,000 or so clones, with 65% to 90% found just once. The CDR3 extends over 15 amino acids. From germline, CDR1 is SGHRS and CDR2 YFSETQ. The material sequenced was PBMCs. The V call is TRBV5-1, the J call TRBJ2-3; 9 bases agree with TRBD1. The sequence derives from a woman under 30 in good health and CMV-seronegative. The CDR3 loop reads CASSYRQGVTDAQYF. Written as DNA, the CDR3 is TGCGCCAGCAGCTATAGACAGGGGGTCACAGATGCGCAGTATTTT. The full variable domain, with the rest looked up from reference TRBV5-1 and TRBJ2-3, is KAGVTQTPRYLIKTRGQQVTLSCSPISGHRSVSWYQQTPGQGLQFLFEYFSETQRNKGNFPGRFSGRQFSNSRSEMNVSTLELGDSALYLCASSYRQGVTDAQYFGPGTRLTVL.